The T cell receptor (beta chain) described here comes from a study of blood T cell repertoires in COVID-19. The table came from immunoSEQ multiplex PCR; TCRdb's copy has only in-frame clones and leaves some out. The table includes 130,000 to 150,000 clones, approximately 81% detected once. CDR1 is MNHEY and CDR2 is SVGEGT in the germline V gene. The ends were cut back, 4 bases at V and 3 bases at J, with 9 bases in the middle. CDR3 length equals 13 residues. This clone was seen at least ten times. This TCR was sampled from a human donor in a cohort sampled during active COVID-19. This sequence joins TRBV6-2 or TRBV6-3 and TRBJ1-2, with D perhaps TRBD1 (6 bases). Sequences were obtained from peripheral blood. The CDR3 loop is CASSSTGYYGYTF. CDR3 coding DNA: TGTGCCAGCAGTTCCACAGGGTACTATGGCTACACCTTC.